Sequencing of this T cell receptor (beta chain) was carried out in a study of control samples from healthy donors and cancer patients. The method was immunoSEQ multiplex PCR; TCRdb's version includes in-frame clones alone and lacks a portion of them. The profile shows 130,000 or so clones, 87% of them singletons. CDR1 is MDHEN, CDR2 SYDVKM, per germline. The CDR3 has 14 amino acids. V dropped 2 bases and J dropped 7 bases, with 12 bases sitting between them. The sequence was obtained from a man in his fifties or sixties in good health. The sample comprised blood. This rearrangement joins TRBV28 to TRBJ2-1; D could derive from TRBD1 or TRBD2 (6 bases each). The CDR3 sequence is CASSLGGRRNEQFF. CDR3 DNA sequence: TGTGCCAGCAGTTTAGGGGGGCGCAGGAATGAGCAGTTCTTC.